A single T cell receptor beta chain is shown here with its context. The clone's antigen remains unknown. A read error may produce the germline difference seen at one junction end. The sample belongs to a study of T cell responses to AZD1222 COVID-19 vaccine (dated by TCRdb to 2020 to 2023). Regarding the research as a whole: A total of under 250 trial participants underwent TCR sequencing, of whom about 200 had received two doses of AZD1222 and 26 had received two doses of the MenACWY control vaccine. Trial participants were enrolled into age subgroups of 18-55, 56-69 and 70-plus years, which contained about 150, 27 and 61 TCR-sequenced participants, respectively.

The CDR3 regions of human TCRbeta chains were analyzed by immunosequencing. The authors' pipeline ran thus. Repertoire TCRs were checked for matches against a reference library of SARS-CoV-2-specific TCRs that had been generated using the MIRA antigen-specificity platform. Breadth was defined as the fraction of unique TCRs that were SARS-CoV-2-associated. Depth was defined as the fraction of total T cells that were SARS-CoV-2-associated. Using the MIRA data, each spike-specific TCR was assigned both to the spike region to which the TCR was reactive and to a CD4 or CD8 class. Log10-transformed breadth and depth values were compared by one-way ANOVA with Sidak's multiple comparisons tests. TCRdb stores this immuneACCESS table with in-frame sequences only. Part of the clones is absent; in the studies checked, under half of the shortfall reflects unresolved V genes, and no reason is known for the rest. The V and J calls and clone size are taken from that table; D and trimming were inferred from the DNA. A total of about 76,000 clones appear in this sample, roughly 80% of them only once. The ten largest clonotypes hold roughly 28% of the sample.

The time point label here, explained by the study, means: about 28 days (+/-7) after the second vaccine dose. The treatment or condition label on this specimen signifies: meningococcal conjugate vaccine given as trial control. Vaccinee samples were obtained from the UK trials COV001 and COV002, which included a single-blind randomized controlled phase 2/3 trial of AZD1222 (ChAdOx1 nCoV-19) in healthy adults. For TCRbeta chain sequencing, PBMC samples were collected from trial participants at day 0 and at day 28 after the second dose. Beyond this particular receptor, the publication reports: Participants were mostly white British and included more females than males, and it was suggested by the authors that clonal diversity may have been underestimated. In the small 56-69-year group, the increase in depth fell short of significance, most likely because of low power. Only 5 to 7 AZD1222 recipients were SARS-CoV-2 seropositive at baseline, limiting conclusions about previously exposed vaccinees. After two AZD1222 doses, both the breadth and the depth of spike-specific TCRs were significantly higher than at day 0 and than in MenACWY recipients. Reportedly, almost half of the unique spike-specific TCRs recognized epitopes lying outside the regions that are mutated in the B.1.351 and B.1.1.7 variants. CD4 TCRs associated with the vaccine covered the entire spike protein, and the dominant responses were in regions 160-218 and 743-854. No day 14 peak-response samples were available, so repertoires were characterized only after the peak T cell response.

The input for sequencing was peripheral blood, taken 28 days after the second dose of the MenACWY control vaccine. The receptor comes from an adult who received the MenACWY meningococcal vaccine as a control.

The nucleotide sequence reads TGTGCCAGCAGCTTAGGGGGGGTTGGCGACGAGCATTTT. Translated, it gives CASSLGGVGDEHF. The rearrangement joined TRBV7-2 to TRBJ2-3, with a weak D call of TRBD2 (6 bases match). From the germline V gene, CDR1 is SGHTA and CDR2 is FQGNSA. From its cysteine to its phenylalanine, the CDR3 spans 13 amino acids. Here the CDR3 DNA is all that survives: 39 bases in frame from base 1.